The 16 T cell receptor beta chains presented below share a single source sample, sequenced in a study of blood T cell repertoires in COVID-19. Sequencing was performed with immunoSEQ multiplex PCR; in TCRdb, only in-frame clones are kept and a portion is missing. The sample lists around 190,000 clones, 81% occurring once. Input material: peripheral blood. Source of these receptors: a woman between 35 and 50 years old with COVID-19, enrolled during active disease.

This chain connects TRBV5-1 to TRBJ2-7; no definite D call. CDR1 is SGHRS, CDR2 YFSETQ, per germline. This CDR3 contains 14 residues. The V end was cut by 0 bases, the J end by 6 bases, with 13 bases between. The CDR3 protein is CASSLEPPNIEQYF. The CDR3 DNA follows: TGCGCCAGCAGCTTGGAACCACCTAATATCGAGCAGTACTTC.

The chain couples TRBV11-2 to TRBJ2-5; the match to TRBD2 covers 9 bases. Looked up from germline, CDR1 is SGHAT and CDR2 is FQNNGV. The CDR3 sequence is 17 residues long. V gave up 3 bases and J gave up 2 bases; unmatched junction bases: 10. The CDR3 sequence is CASSLGRRGGPQETQYF. DNA for the CDR3: TGTGCCAGCAGCTTGGGGAGGCGGGGGGGTCCTCAAGAGACCCAGTACTTC.

This rearrangement joins TRBV28 to TRBJ2-1; D call uncertain. In germline, CDR1 is MDHEN, CDR2 SYDVKM. CDR3 length equals 12 residues. The ends were cut back, 6 bases at V and 10 bases at J, with 13 bases in the middle. CDR3 sequence reads: CASSPYGTEQFF. The DNA for the CDR3 is TGTGCCAGCAGCCCTTATGGTACAGAGCAGTTCTTC.

The V gene is TRBV27, the J gene TRBJ2-1, with D uncertain. Germline assignment: CDR1 MNHEY and CDR2 SMNVEV (reference sequence). This CDR3 has 13 residues. V was trimmed by 5 bases and J by 9 bases, leaving 14 bases between them. This CDR3 reads CASSLSVSGEQFF. CDR3 nucleotide sequence: TGTGCCAGCAGTCTCTCCGTTTCGGGTGAGCAGTTCTTC.

J is TRBJ2-2 and V is TRBV2; 13 bases match TRBD2. V lost 6 bases and J lost 8; bases outside the gene matches: 9. The CDR3 sequence is 16 residues long. From germline, CDR1 is SNHLY and CDR2 FYNNEI. The CDR3 reads CASSGGTSGIGGELFF. The CDR3 DNA reads TGTGCCAGCAGCGGGGGGACTAGCGGGATTGGTGGGGAGCTGTTTTTT.

The chain couples TRBV6-2 or TRBV6-3 to TRBJ2-3; 7 bases line up with TRBD2. The CDR3 contains 16 residues. J lost 2 bases, V lost 6 bases, and 11 bases had no gene match. The V gene's germline CDR1 is MNHEY and CDR2 SVGEGT. Written as DNA, the CDR3 is TGTGCCAGCAGCCGGAGTGGGGGGGGGATCACAGATACGCAGTATTTT. Amino acids: CASSRSGGGITDTQYF.

This clone occurred a few times. The rearrangement joins TRBV28 to TRBJ2-1, with D uncertain. The CDR3 loop spans 12 amino acids. The V gene lost 7 bases and the J gene lost 7 bases, with 11 bases spanning the gap. Germline loops: CDR1 MDHEN, CDR2 SYDVKM. The CDR3 loop is CASMSQRNEQFF. In DNA form, the CDR3 reads TGTGCCAGCATGAGCCAGAGGAATGAGCAGTTCTTC.

The V call is TRBV7-9, the J call TRBJ2-7, with 10 bases that match TRBD1. The V gene's germline CDR1 is SEHNR and CDR2 FQNEAQ (reference sequence). CDR3 size: 14 residues. The ends lost 6 bases at V and 1 base at J; junction bases unmatched: 3. This CDR3 is CASRRDRGSYEQYF. For the CDR3, the DNA is TGTGCCAGCAGACGGGACAGGGGATCCTACGAGCAGTACTTC.

This rearrangement joins TRBV6-6 to TRBJ2-7; TRBD1 is a possible D gene (6 bases). The CDR3 runs to 16 residues. Germline V gene data show CDR1 as MNHNY and CDR2 as SVGAGI (reference sequence). V shed 0 bases and J shed 0 bases, with 12 bases lying between them. The CDR3 protein is CASSYSPGTHSYEQYF. The CDR3, as DNA: TGTGCCAGCAGTTACTCGCCCGGGACACACTCCTACGAGCAGTACTTC.

The chain joins TRBV7-8 to TRBJ1-5; a possible D gene is TRBD1 (6 bases). CDR1 SGHVS and CDR2 FQNEAQ come from the germline V gene. The CDR3 totals 16 residues. Trimming took off 2 bases at V and 1 base at J, with 12 bases between the two ends. The CDR3 DNA reads as TGTGCCAGCAGCTTAAAGGACGGACAGAGCAATCAGCCCCAGCATTTT. Encoded protein: CASSLKDGQSNQPQHF.

The sample holds one count of this clone. The V call is TRBV6-1, the J call TRBJ2-3; 7 bases agree with TRBD1. Germline CDR1 MNHNS, CDR2 SASEGT. The CDR3 runs to 16 residues. The V segment lost 4 bases and the J segment 0 bases; nucleotides outside the gene matches: 7. CDR3 nucleotide sequence: TGTGCCAGCAGTGTCTACAGGGGACCAAGCACAGATACGCAGTATTTT. The encoded protein is CASSVYRGPSTDTQYF.

CDR3 region: CASSLSATNEQFF. CDR3 in DNA: TGTGCCAGCAGTTTGAGTGCTACCAATGAGCAGTTCTTC. This sequence joins TRBV27 and TRBJ2-1; no clear D. Germline lookup yields CDR1 MNHEY and CDR2 SMNVEV (reference sequence). Trimming left V 3 bases short and J 6 bases short, with 9 bases between. The CDR3 sequence is 13 residues long.

The V gene is TRBV30, the J gene TRBJ1-6; D is possibly TRBD1 (5 bases). The CDR3 contains 14 residues. Germline V CDR1 and CDR2: GTSNPN, SVGIG (reference sequence). V was clipped by 2 bases and J by 5 bases, with 10 bases between them. CDR3 nucleotide sequence: TGTGCCTGGAGTTCAGGGTCCCATAATTCACCCCTCCACTTT. It is translated as CAWSSGSHNSPLHF.

The CDR3 region has the DNA TGTGCCAGTAGTATGGACCGACTAGCGGGTTCCTACAATGAGCAGTTCTTC. Translation gives CASSMDRLAGSYNEQFF. V usage is TRBV19 and J usage is TRBJ2-1; 10 bases agree with TRBD2. Trimming cost V 3 bases and J 1 base; bases outside gene matches: 6. This CDR3 has 17 residues. Germline CDR1 is LNHDA and CDR2 is SQIVND (reference sequence).

The CDR3 spells CASSTGPEKLFF. DNA for the CDR3: TGTGCCAGTAGTACTGGGCCTGAAAAACTGTTTTTT. This chain uses TRBV19 with TRBJ1-4; unclear D gene. The germline CDR1 and CDR2 sequences are LNHDA and SQIVND (reference sequence). CDR3 length: 12 amino acids. With 4 bases removed from V and 7 bases from J, the gap between germline ends came to 7 bases.

The chain combines TRBV4-1 with TRBJ2-1; TRBD2 matches 8 bases. This CDR3 is 16 amino acids long. Trimming took 1 base from V and 2 from J; bases not matched to a gene: 4. Germline V CDR1 and CDR2: MGHRA, YSYEKL. For the CDR3, the DNA is TGCGCCAGCAGCCAAGCCGAAGCGGGGGCCTACAATGAGCAGTTCTTC. This codes for CASSQAEAGAYNEQFF.